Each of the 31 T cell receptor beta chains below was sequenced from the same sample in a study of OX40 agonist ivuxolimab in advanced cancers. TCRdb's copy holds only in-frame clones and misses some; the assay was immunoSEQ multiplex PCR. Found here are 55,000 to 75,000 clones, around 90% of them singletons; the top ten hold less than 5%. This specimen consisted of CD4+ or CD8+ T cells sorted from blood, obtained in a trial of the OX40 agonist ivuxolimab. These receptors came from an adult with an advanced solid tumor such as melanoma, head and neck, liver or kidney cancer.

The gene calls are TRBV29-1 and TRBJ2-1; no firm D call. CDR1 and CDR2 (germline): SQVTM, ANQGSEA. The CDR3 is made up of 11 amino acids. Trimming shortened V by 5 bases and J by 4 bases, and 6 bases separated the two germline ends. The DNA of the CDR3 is TGCAGCGTTACCGTATACAATGAGCAGTTCTTC. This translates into CSVTVYNEQFF.

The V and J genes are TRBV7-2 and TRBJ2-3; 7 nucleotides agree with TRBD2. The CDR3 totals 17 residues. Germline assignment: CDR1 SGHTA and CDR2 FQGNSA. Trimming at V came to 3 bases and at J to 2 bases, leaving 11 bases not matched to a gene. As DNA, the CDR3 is TGTGCCAGCAGCTTCGGGCCTAGCGGTTATTTCACAGATACGCAGTATTTT. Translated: CASSFGPSGYFTDTQYF.

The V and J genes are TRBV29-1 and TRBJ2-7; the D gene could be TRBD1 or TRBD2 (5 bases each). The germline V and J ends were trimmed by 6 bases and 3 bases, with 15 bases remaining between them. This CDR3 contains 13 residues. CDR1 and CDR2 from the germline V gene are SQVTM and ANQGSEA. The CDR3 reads CSVLEGYGYEQYF. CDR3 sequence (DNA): TGCAGCGTGCTTGAGGGGTACGGCTACGAGCAGTACTTC.

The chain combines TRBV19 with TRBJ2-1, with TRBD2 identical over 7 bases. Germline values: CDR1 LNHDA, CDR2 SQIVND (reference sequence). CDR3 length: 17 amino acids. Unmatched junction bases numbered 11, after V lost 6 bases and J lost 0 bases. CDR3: CASRPLGTIFSYNEQFF. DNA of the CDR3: TGTGCCAGTAGACCTCTAGGGACTATTTTCTCCTACAATGAGCAGTTCTTC. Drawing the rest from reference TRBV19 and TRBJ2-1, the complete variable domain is DGGITQSPKYLFRKEGQNVTLSCEQNLNHDAMYWYRQDPGQGLRLIYYSQIVNDFQKGDIAEGYSVSREKKESFPLTVTSAQKNPTAFYLCASRPLGTIFSYNEQFFGPGTRLTVL.

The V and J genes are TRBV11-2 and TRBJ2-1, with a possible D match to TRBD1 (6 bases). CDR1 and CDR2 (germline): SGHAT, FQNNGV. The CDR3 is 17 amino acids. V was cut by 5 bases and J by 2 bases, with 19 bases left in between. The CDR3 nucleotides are TGTGCCAGCAGCCCGGTCCGTGGGACAACAACCTACAATGAGCAGTTCTTC. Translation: CASSPVRGTTTYNEQFF.

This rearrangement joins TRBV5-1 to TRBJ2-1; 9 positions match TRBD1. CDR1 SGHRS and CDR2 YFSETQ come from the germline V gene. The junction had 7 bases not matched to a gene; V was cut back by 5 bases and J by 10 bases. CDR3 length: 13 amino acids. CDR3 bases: TGCGCCAGCAGAGTCACAGGGGGCGAAGAGCAGTTCTTC. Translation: CASRVTGGEEQFF. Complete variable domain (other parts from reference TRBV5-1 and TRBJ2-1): KAGVTQTPRYLIKTRGQQVTLSCSPISGHRSVSWYQQTPGQGLQFLFEYFSETQRNKGNFPGRFSGRQFSNSRSEMNVSTLELGDSALYLCASRVTGGEEQFFGPGTRLTVL.

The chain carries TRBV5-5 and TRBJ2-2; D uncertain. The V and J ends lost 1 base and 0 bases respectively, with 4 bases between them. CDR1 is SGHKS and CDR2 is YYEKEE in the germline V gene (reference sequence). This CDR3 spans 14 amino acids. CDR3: CASSLWANTGELFF. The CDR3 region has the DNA TGTGCCAGCAGCTTGTGGGCGAACACCGGGGAGCTGTTTTTT.

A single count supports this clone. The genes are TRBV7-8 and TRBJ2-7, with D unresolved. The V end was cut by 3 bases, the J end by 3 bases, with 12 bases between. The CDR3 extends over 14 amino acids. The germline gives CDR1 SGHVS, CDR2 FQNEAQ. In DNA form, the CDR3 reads TGTGCCAGCAGCTTGCGAGCGCTAGGCTACGAGCAGTACTTC. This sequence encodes CASSLRALGYEQYF.

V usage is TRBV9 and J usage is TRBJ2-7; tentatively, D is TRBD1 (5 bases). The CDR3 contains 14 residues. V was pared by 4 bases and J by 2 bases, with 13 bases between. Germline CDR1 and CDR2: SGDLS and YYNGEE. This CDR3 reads CASSPLDSTYEQYF. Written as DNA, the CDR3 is TGTGCCAGCAGCCCTCTCGACAGCACCTACGAGCAGTACTTC.

The chain's CDR3 is CASSIGATTDTQYF. As DNA, the CDR3 is TGTGCCAGTAGTATAGGGGCGACGACAGATACGCAGTATTTT. The V gene is TRBV19, the J gene TRBJ2-3; D uncertain. Germline values: CDR1 LNHDA, CDR2 SQIVND (reference sequence). V dropped 1 base and J dropped 3 bases, with 8 bases sitting between them. This CDR3 contains 14 residues. The full variable domain, its missing parts supplied by reference TRBV19 and TRBJ2-3, is DGGITQSPKYLFRKEGQNVTLSCEQNLNHDAMYWYRQDPGQGLRLIYYSQIVNDFQKGDIAEGYSVSREKKESFPLTVTSAQKNPTAFYLCASSIGATTDTQYFGPGTRLTVL.

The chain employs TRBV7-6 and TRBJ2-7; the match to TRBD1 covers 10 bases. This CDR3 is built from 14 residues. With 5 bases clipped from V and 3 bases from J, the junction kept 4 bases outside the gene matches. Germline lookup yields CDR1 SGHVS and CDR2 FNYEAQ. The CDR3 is CASSPWTGGYEQYF. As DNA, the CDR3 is TGTGCCAGCAGCCCGTGGACAGGGGGCTACGAGCAGTACTTC.

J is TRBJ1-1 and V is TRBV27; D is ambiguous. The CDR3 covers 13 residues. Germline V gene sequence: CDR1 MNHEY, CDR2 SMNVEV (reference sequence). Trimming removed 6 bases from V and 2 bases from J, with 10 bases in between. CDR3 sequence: CASSPWTNTEAFF. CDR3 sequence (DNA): TGTGCCAGCAGCCCTTGGACCAACACTGAAGCTTTCTTT.

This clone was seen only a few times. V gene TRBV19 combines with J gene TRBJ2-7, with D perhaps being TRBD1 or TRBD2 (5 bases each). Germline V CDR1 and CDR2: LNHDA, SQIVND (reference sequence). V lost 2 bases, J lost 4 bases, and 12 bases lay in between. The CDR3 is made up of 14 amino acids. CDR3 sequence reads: CASSIRGPGYEQYF. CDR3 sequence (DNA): TGTGCCAGTAGTATACGGGGCCCTGGGTACGAGCAGTACTTC.

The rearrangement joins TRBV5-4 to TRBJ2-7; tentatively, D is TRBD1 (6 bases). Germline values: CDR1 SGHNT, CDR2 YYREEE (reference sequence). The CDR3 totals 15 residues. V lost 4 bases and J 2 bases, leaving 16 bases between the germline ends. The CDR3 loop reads CASSPSETGTYEQYF. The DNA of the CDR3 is TGTGCCAGCAGCCCCTCGGAGACAGGAACCTACGAGCAGTACTTC.

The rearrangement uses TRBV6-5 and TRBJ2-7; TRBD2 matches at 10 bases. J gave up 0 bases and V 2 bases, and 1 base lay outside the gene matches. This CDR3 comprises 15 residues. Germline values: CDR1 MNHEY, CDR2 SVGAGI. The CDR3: CASSYGTSASYEQYF. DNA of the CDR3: TGTGCCAGCAGTTACGGGACTAGCGCCTCCTACGAGCAGTACTTC.

The CDR3 region is CASSIGGGGLLSYNEQFF. DNA of the CDR3: TGTGCCAGTAGTATCGGCGGGGGGGGATTATTATCCTACAATGAGCAGTTCTTC. This chain joins TRBV19 and TRBJ2-1; 9 positions agree with TRBD2. The CDR3 covers 18 residues. From germline, CDR1 is LNHDA and CDR2 SQIVND (reference sequence). V lost 3 bases, J lost 1 base, and 10 bases stayed unmatched.

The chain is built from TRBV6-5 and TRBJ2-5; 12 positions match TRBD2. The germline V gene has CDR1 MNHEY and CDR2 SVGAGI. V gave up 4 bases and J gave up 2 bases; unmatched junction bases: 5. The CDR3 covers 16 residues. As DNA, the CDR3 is TGTGCCAGCAGTTCCCCCGGGACTAGCGGGCAAGAGACCCAGTACTTC. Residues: CASSSPGTSGQETQYF.

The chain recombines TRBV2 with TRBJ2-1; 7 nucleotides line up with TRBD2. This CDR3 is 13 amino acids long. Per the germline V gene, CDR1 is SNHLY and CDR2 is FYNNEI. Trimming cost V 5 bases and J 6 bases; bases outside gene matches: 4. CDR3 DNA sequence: TGTGCCAGCAGTCTAGCGGATCTCAATGAGCAGTTCTTC. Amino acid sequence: CASSLADLNEQFF.

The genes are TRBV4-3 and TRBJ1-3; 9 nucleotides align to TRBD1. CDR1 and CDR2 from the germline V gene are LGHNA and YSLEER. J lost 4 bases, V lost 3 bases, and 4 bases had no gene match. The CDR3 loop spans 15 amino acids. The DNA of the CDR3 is TGCGCCAGCAGCCAGGGGACAGGGAACGGAAACACCATATATTTT. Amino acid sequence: CASSQGTGNGNTIYF.

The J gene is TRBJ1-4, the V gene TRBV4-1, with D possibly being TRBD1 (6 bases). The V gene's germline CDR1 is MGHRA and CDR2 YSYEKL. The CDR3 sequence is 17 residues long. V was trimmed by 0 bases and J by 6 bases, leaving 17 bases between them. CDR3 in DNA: TGCGCCAGCAGCCAAGACCCGCAACAGGGTCAGGATGAAAAACTGTTTTTT. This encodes CASSQDPQQGQDEKLFF.

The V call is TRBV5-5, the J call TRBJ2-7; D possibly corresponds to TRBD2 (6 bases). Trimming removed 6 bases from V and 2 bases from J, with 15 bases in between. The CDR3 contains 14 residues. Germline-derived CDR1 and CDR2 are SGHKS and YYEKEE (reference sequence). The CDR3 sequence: CASTPDPGAYEQYF. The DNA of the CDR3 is TGTGCCAGCACTCCCGACCCGGGGGCCTACGAGCAGTACTTC.

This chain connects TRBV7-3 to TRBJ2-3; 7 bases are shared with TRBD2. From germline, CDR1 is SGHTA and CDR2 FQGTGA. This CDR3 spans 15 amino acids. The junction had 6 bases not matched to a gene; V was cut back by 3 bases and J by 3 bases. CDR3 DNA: TGTGCCAGCAGCTTGGGCGGGAGTACGACAGATACGCAGTATTTT. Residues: CASSLGGSTTDTQYF.

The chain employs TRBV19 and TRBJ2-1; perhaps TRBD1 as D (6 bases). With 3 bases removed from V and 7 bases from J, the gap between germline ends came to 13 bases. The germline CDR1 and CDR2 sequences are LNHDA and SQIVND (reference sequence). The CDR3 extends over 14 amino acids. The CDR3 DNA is TGTGCCAGTAGTATTCAGGGGCAGGAAAATGAGCAGTTCTTC. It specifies CASSIQGQENEQFF.

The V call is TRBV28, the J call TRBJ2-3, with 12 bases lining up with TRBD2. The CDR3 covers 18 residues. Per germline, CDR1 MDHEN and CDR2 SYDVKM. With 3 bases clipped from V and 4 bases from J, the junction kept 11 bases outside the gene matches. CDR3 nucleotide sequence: TGTGCCAGCAGTTTCGTACTAGCGGGAGGAGGGAATCCAGATACGCAGTATTTT. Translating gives CASSFVLAGGGNPDTQYF. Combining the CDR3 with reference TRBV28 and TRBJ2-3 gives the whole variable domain DVKVTQSSRYLVKRTGEKVFLECVQDMDHENMFWYRQDPGLGLRLIYFSYDVKMKEKGDIPEGYSVSREKKERFSLILESASTNQTSMYLCASSFVLAGGGNPDTQYFGPGTRLTVL.

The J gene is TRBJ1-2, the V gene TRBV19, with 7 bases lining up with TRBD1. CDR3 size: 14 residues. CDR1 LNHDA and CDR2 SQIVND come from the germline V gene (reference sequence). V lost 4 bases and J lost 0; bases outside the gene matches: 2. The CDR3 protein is CASSTTGANYGYTF. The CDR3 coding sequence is TGTGCCAGTAGTACCACAGGGGCTAACTATGGCTACACCTTC. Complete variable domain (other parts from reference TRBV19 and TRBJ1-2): DGGITQSPKYLFRKEGQNVTLSCEQNLNHDAMYWYRQDPGQGLRLIYYSQIVNDFQKGDIAEGYSVSREKKESFPLTVTSAQKNPTAFYLCASSTTGANYGYTFGSGTRLTVV.

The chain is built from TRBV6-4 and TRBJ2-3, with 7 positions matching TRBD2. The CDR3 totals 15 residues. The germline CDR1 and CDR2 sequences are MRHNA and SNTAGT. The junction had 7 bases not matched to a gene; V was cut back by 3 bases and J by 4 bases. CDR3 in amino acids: CASSERAGAPDTQYF. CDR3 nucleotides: TGTGCCAGCAGTGAGAGGGCGGGAGCCCCAGATACGCAGTATTTT.

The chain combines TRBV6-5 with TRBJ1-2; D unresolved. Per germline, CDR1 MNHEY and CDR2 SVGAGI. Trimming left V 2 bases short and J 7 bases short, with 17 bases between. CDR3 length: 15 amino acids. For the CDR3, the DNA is TGTGCCAGCAGTTACGATCGGGGAGGGCTCGGTGGCTACACCTTC. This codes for CASSYDRGGLGGYTF.

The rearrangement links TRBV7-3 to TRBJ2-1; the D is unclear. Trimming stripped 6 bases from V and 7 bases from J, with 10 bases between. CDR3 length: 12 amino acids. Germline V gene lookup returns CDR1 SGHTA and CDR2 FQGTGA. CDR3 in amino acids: CASSGVGNEQFF. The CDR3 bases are TGTGCCAGCAGTGGAGTGGGGAATGAGCAGTTCTTC.

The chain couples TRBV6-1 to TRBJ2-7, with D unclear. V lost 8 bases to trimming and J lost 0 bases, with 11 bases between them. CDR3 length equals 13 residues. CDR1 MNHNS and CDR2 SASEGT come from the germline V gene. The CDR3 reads CASATNPSYEQYF. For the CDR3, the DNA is TGTGCCAGCGCGACCAATCCCTCCTACGAGCAGTACTTC.

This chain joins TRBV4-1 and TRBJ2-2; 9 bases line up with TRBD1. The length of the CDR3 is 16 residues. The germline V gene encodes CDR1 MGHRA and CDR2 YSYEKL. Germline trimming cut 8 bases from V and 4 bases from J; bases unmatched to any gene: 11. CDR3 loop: CASSPPGTGPTGELFF. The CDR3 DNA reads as TGCGCCAGCTCCCCTCCCGGGACAGGGCCCACCGGGGAGCTGTTTTTT.

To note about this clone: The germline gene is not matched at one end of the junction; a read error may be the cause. CDR3 loop: CASSWGQGLYEQCF. The CDR3, as DNA: TGTGCCAGCAGCTGGGGACAGGGCCTCTACGAGCAGTGCTTC. The chain is built from TRBV5-6 and TRBJ2-7, with 9 bases lining up with TRBD1. The CDR3 loop spans 14 amino acids. Germline V CDR1 and CDR2: SGHDT, YYEEEE.